The 20 T cell receptor beta chains listed next were all sequenced from one sample in a study of T-cell memory formation after mild COVID-19 (dated by TCRdb to about 2021). The receptor library was made with 5' RACE. The instrument was an Illumina NovaSeq 6000. TCRdb reworked the public reads: Q25 trimming with fastp, MiXCR clone assembly, productive beta chains retained. Every distinct CDR3 protein forms one entry, paired with its most common genes and DNA. The sample table shows roughly 110,000 distinct CDR3 sequences, and 17% are seen once. The top ten constitute 28% of the sample. Sequencing input: PBMCs or a T cell subset sorted from them (not recorded which). These receptors originate from an adult woman who had mild COVID-19 (a few samples of this study predate the infection). The sample titles of this study are shuffled in the database, so cell type and time point are left out; the donor was told from shared clones.

The J gene is TRBJ2-5, the V gene TRBV3-1, with 10 nucleotides matching TRBD2. From germline, CDR1 is LGHDT and CDR2 YNNKEL (reference sequence). Trimming cost V 2 bases and J 6 bases; bases outside gene matches: 6. This CDR3 comprises 15 residues. DNA of the CDR3: TGTGCCAGCAGCCAAAGAGCGGGGGGGCCCAAGACCCAGTACTTC. Protein product: CASSQRAGGPKTQYF.

This chain connects TRBV12-3 or TRBV12-4 to TRBJ1-1; a possible D gene is TRBD1 (6 bases). CDR3 length: 13 amino acids. V shed 6 bases and J shed 2 bases, with 10 bases lying between them. The CDR3 nucleotides read TGTGCCAGCAGCAAGGGGGTAAACACTGAAGCTTTCTTT. Translating it yields CASSKGVNTEAFF.

The CDR3: CASSLTGGGQPQHF. Here the CDR3 DNA reads TGTGCCAGCAGTTTGACCGGGGGCGGTCAGCCCCAGCATTTT. The gene calls are TRBV12-3 or TRBV12-4 and TRBJ1-5, with D perhaps TRBD1 (6 bases). V was pared by 3 bases and J by 6 bases, with 12 bases between. This CDR3 spans 14 amino acids.

This clonotype was recorded a few times. The gene calls are TRBV6-6 and TRBJ1-1; D unresolved. V was cut by 7 bases and J by 7 bases, with 10 bases left in between. Germline lookup yields CDR1 MNHNY and CDR2 SVGAGI (reference sequence). The CDR3 has 11 residues. The chain's CDR3 is CASKVGVEAFF. CDR3 in DNA: TGTGCCAGCAAGGTCGGCGTTGAAGCTTTCTTT.

CDR3: CSVGLLSYNEQFF. The CDR3, as DNA: TGCAGTGTCGGACTTTTGTCCTACAATGAGCAGTTCTTC. The chain combines TRBV20-1 with TRBJ2-1; D is perhaps TRBD2 (5 bases). The CDR3 is 13 amino acids. Between the trimmed V and J ends, which lost 7 bases and 1 base, there was a span of 11 bases. Per the germline V gene, CDR1 is DFQATT and CDR2 is SNEGSKA (reference sequence).

Only a few counts were recorded for this clonotype. This rearrangement joins TRBV6-5 to TRBJ2-2, with TRBD1 identical over 7 bases. V was clipped by 6 bases and J by 0 bases; unmatched bases: 4. CDR3 length: 15 amino acids. Germline V gene data show CDR1 as MNHEY and CDR2 as SVGAGI. The chain's CDR3 is CASRSGTANTGELFF. Here the CDR3 DNA reads TGTGCCAGCAGATCCGGGACAGCGAACACCGGGGAGCTGTTTTTT.

The chain carries TRBV4-3 and TRBJ1-5, with D possibly TRBD1 on 5 matching bases. CDR1 and CDR2 from the germline V gene are LGHNA and YSLEER. The V end was cut by 1 base, the J end by 3 bases, with 13 bases between. The CDR3 runs 16 residues. CDR3 in DNA: TGCGCCAGCAGCCAAGCCACAGGAGCAATCAATCAGCCCCAGCATTTT. Protein product: CASSQATGAINQPQHF.

The rearrangement joins TRBV5-1 to TRBJ1-5; D possibly corresponds to TRBD1 (6 bases). Trimming took off 0 bases at V and 7 bases at J, with 17 bases between the two ends. Germline-derived CDR1 and CDR2 are SGHRS and YFSETQ. CDR3 length: 16 amino acids. For the CDR3, the DNA is TGCGCCAGCAGCTTGGAGAGGGACAATCAAACCCAGCCCCAGCATTTT. Encoded protein: CASSLERDNQTQPQHF.

The V gene is TRBV19, the J gene TRBJ2-3; 11 nucleotides match TRBD2. The germline V gene has CDR1 LNHDA and CDR2 SQIVND (reference sequence). The CDR3 is 15 amino acids. Trimming at V came to 6 bases and at J to 3 bases, leaving 5 bases not matched to a gene. CDR3 amino acids: CASRPLAGVTDTQYF. The CDR3 bases are TGTGCCAGTAGACCACTAGCGGGAGTTACAGATACGCAGTATTTT.

The chain is built from TRBV12-3 or TRBV12-4 and TRBJ1-1; D gene uncertain. Trimming cost V 6 bases and J 0 bases, with 8 bases left between them. The CDR3 extends over 13 amino acids. Here the CDR3 reads CASSIIMNTEAFF. DNA of the CDR3: TGTGCCAGCAGCATCATCATGAACACTGAAGCTTTCTTT.

This clonotype was detected many times. V is TRBV5-1 and J is TRBJ2-3; D remains ambiguous. The CDR3 consists of 17 residues. Trimming stripped 3 bases from V and 2 bases from J, with 19 bases between. The germline V gene encodes CDR1 SGHRS and CDR2 YFSETQ. DNA of the CDR3: TGCGCCAGCAGCTCCATGGGGTTCGGCCCCGACACAGATACGCAGTATTTT. Its protein is CASSSMGFGPDTDTQYF.

The V call is TRBV7-6, the J call TRBJ1-6, with D hard to call. The V end lost 4 bases, the J end lost 3 bases, and 10 bases lay between the germline ends. CDR3 length: 15 amino acids. Germline loops: CDR1 SGHVS, CDR2 FNYEAQ. Here the CDR3 reads CASSSTARYNSPLHF. The CDR3 DNA sequence: TGTGCCAGCAGCTCTACGGCTCGCTATAATTCACCCCTCCACTTT.

In this sample, this clonotype turned up a few times. The chain couples TRBV6-5 to TRBJ2-1; tentative D call: TRBD1 (5 bases). CDR1 is MNHEY, CDR2 SVGAGI, per germline. V lost 0 bases, J lost 3 bases, and 12 bases lay in between. The CDR3 contains 16 residues. The CDR3 protein is CASSYSTGLSYNEQFF. The DNA of the CDR3 is TGTGCCAGCAGTTACTCCACAGGTCTTAGCTACAATGAGCAGTTCTTC.

The table lists this clonotype with a few counts. This sequence joins TRBV7-9 and TRBJ2-7, with no clear D. There are 11 residues in the CDR3. V lost 2 bases and J 6 bases, leaving 5 bases between the germline ends. Germline CDR1 reads SEHNR; CDR2 reads FQNEAQ (reference sequence). In DNA form, the CDR3 reads TGTGCCAGCAGCTTACCGGGCGAGCAGTACTTC. Translated: CASSLPGEQYF.

Here the CDR3 reads CASSLGPLAGGPYNEQFF. The CDR3 bases are TGTGCCAGCAGCTTAGGACCACTAGCGGGAGGGCCATACAATGAGCAGTTCTTC. This chain uses TRBV7-2 with TRBJ2-1, with TRBD2 matching 13 bases. Germline-derived CDR1 and CDR2 are SGHTA and FQGNSA. This CDR3 contains 18 residues. V trimming: 1 base; J trimming: 4 bases; junction bases outside the gene matches: 7.

The chain couples TRBV20-1 to TRBJ1-4; TRBD1 might be the D (5 bases). Germline lookup yields CDR1 DFQATT and CDR2 SNEGSKA (reference sequence). The CDR3 has 16 residues. Trimming shortened V by 4 bases and J by 4 bases, and 19 bases separated the two germline ends. The CDR3 DNA follows: TGCAGTGCTAACGACCAACAGGTGACCTATAATGAAAAACTGTTTTTT. Its protein product is CSANDQQVTYNEKLFF.

J is TRBJ1-2 and V is TRBV9, with 7 bases identical to TRBD1. V was clipped by 0 bases and J by 4 bases; unmatched bases: 3. Germline values: CDR1 SGDLS, CDR2 YYNGEE. This CDR3 contains 14 residues. CDR3 nucleotide sequence: TGTGCCAGCAGCGTAGCAGGGGGGGTCTATGGCTACACCTTC. Translation: CASSVAGGVYGYTF.

This clonotype was seen a few times. The chain uses TRBV11-2 and TRBJ2-5, with D hard to call. Trimming cost V 5 bases and J 5 bases, with 15 bases left between them. The CDR3 consists of 14 residues. Germline V gene data show CDR1 as SGHAT and CDR2 as FQNNGV. The CDR3 loop reads CASSAQSTWETQYF. The CDR3 nucleotides are TGTGCCAGCAGCGCCCAAAGTACGTGGGAGACCCAGTACTTC.

This chain joins TRBV7-3 and TRBJ2-5, with 7 bases lining up with TRBD2. The CDR3 has 15 residues. From germline, CDR1 is SGHTA and CDR2 FQGTGA. V lost 2 bases, J lost 5 bases, and 8 bases stayed unmatched. This CDR3 reads CASSLWGGRGETQYF. Written as DNA, the CDR3 is TGTGCCAGCAGCTTATGGGGGGGACGCGGGGAGACCCAGTACTTC.

This clonotype turned up a few times. The V gene is TRBV7-9, the J gene TRBJ2-7, with D unclear. The ends were cut back, 7 bases at V and 2 bases at J, with 9 bases in the middle. The CDR3 consists of 12 residues. The germline V gene encodes CDR1 SEHNR and CDR2 FQNEAQ (reference sequence). The CDR3 nucleotides read TGTGCCAGCACTCTAGGGCCCTACGAGCAGTACTTC. Its translation is CASTLGPYEQYF.